This entry lists 23 T cell receptor beta chains sequenced from one sample in a study of T cells after posttransplantation cyclophosphamide. The protocol was immunoSEQ multiplex PCR, while the TCRdb copy is restricted to in-frame clones and leaves out a portion. This table holds 30,000 to 45,000 clones, about three quarters found once. Busulfan-fludarabine conditioning, marrow transplant, and cyclophosphamide on days +3 and +4 were administered. The sequencing used CD4+ T cells sorted from blood, collected roughly 2,000 days after a stem cell transplant with posttransplant cyclophosphamide. The source is a female patient aged 40 to 55 who received an allogeneic stem cell transplant from a related donor, was CMV-positive, and had no GVHD. Some T cells may have come from the graft donor.

V is TRBV7-9 and J is TRBJ1-6; 9 bases fit TRBD1. Looked up from germline, CDR1 is SEHNR and CDR2 is FQNEAQ (reference sequence). The CDR3 is 15 amino acids. V lost 5 bases to trimming and J lost 7 bases; unmatched junction nucleotides: 6. The CDR3 DNA reads TGTGCCAGCAGCCTCTTGGGACAGGGAAATTCACCCCTCCACTTT. Protein: CASSLLGQGNSPLHF.

With respect to this clone: The junction does not match germline at one end; this may be a read error. This rearrangement joins TRBV5-1 to TRBJ1-3; the match to TRBD1 covers 7 bases. Germline V gene lookup returns CDR1 SGHRS and CDR2 YFSETQ. The CDR3 has 15 residues. The CDR3 coding sequence is TGCGCCAGCAACTTGGGACAGTCTTCTGGAAACACCATATATTTT. As protein: CASNLGQSSGNTIYF.

V usage is TRBV7-3 and J usage is TRBJ2-5, with 12 bases fitting TRBD1. CDR1 and CDR2 from the germline V gene are SGHTA and FQGTGA. The V and J ends lost 3 bases and 3 bases, in that order; junction bases with no gene match: 5. The CDR3 is made up of 16 amino acids. The CDR3 region has the DNA TGTGCCAGCAGCTTCGGGGGGACAGGGGGCGAAGAGACCCAGTACTTC. It codes for CASSFGGTGGEETQYF. Looking up the rest from reference TRBV7-3 and TRBJ2-5 gives the full variable domain: GAGVSQTPSNKVTEKGKYVELRCDPISGHTALYWYRQSLGQGPEFLIYFQGTGAADDSGLPNDRFFAVRPEGSVSTLKIQRTERGDSAVYLCASSFGGTGGEETQYFGPGTRLLVL.

The chain combines TRBV5-6 with TRBJ2-2, with 10 bases fitting TRBD2. The CDR3 length is 15 residues. Germline V lookup: CDR1 SGHDT, CDR2 YYEEEE. The junction had 2 bases not matched to a gene; V was cut back by 4 bases and J by 2 bases. For the CDR3, the DNA is TGTGCCAGCAGCAGCGGGGGGGTTAACACCGGGGAGCTGTTTTTT. Protein product: CASSSGGVNTGELFF. Full variable domain (remainder filled in from reference TRBV5-6 and TRBJ2-2): DAGVTQSPTHLIKTRGQQVTLRCSPKSGHDTVSWYQQALGQGPQFIFQYYEEEERQRGNFPDRFSGHQFPNYSSELNVNALLLGDSALYLCASSSGGVNTGELFFGEGSRLTVL.

This clone occurred a few times. The chain has TRBV7-9 and TRBJ1-6; D is unresolved. Germline V CDR1 and CDR2: SEHNR, FQNEAQ (reference sequence). CDR3 length equals 13 residues. V was trimmed by 4 bases and J by 10 bases, leaving 11 bases between them. CDR3: CASSSQVRSPLHF. The CDR3 DNA sequence: TGTGCCAGCAGCTCGCAGGTTAGATCACCCCTCCACTTT.

This clone has just a few counts. V is TRBV18 and J is TRBJ1-2; D gene unclear. The V and J ends lost 3 bases and 4 bases respectively, with 9 bases between them. From germline, CDR1 is KGHSH and CDR2 LQKENI. The length of the CDR3 is 13 residues. DNA for the CDR3: TGTGCCAGCTCACCCGAGCGGGTCTATGGCTACACCTTC. It codes for CASSPERVYGYTF.

This rearrangement joins TRBV6-5 to TRBJ2-5; possibly TRBD2 for D (7 bases). Trimming cost V 0 bases and J 4 bases, with 12 bases left between them. The germline V gene has CDR1 MNHEY and CDR2 SVGAGI. This CDR3 has 15 residues. CDR3 coding DNA: TGTGCCAGCAGTTACTCCGGGGGGCCCACAGAGACCCAGTACTTC. Amino acid sequence: CASSYSGGPTETQYF.

The chain employs TRBV2 and TRBJ1-5, with D possibly matching TRBD1 (6 bases). This CDR3 has 17 amino acids. Trimming removed 5 bases from V and 1 base from J, with 18 bases in between. Germline CDR1 and CDR2: SNHLY and FYNNEI. CDR3 sequence reads: CASSSLGGGISNQPQHF. CDR3 bases: TGTGCCAGCAGTTCGTTGGGGGGGGGCATAAGCAATCAGCCCCAGCATTTT.

The chain has TRBV13 and TRBJ2-3; TRBD1 aligns across 8 bases. V lost 6 bases to trimming and J lost 8 bases; unmatched junction nucleotides: 7. This CDR3 region has 13 residues. Germline V gene data show CDR1 as PRHDT and CDR2 as FYEKMQ (reference sequence). The CDR3 region has the DNA TGTGCCAGCAGGGCAGGGGGCAAAGGTACGCAGTATTTT. Protein sequence: CASRAGGKGTQYF.

This clone has just one count. Here the CDR3 reads CASSYLGQGLTDTQYF. In DNA, the CDR3 is TGTGCCAGCAGTTACTTGGGACAGGGTCTCACAGATACGCAGTATTTT. This chain connects TRBV6-5 to TRBJ2-3; 9 positions match TRBD1. Germline lookup yields CDR1 MNHEY and CDR2 SVGAGI. V gave up 1 base and J gave up 2 bases; unmatched junction bases: 4. The CDR3 extends over 16 amino acids.

The rearrangement links TRBV5-6 to TRBJ2-3, with TRBD2 matching over 12 bases. Germline V lookup: CDR1 SGHDT, CDR2 YYEEEE. The CDR3 has 16 amino acids. The ends lost 4 bases at V and 4 bases at J; junction bases unmatched: 7. CDR3 in DNA: TGTGCCAGCAGCCGACGGACTAGCGGGGTGGCAGATACGCAGTATTTT. It encodes CASSRRTSGVADTQYF.

For this clone: Other DNA sequences in the same sample also yield this CDR3. The chain uses TRBV7-3 and TRBJ2-3; perhaps TRBD1 as D (6 bases). CDR1 and CDR2 from the germline V gene are SGHTA and FQGTGA. V was pared by 2 bases and J by 2 bases, with 8 bases between. CDR3 length: 14 residues. CDR3 protein: CASSLGTYTDTQYF. DNA for the CDR3: TGTGCCAGCAGCTTAGGGACATACACAGATACGCAGTATTTT.

The chain uses TRBV9 and TRBJ2-1, with 11 bases identical to TRBD2. CDR1 and CDR2 (germline): SGDLS, YYNGEE. This CDR3 comprises 16 residues. V trimming: 4 bases; J trimming: 1 base; junction bases outside the gene matches: 4. CDR3 DNA sequence: TGTGCCAGCAGCCCCACTAGCGGGGGTTCCTACAATGAGCAGTTCTTC. Amino acids: CASSPTSGGSYNEQFF.

The chain uses TRBV12-5 and TRBJ2-5, with D unresolved. Trimming removed 0 bases at V and 5 bases at J, with 22 bases between. This CDR3 spans 18 amino acids. CDR1 and CDR2 from the germline V gene are LGHNT and FRNRAP. The CDR3 DNA reads TGTGCTAGTGGTTTGGTACTTGGTGCGCGCGGCAGAGCGGAGACCCAGTACTTC. Amino acid sequence: CASGLVLGARGRAETQYF.

The chain employs TRBV4-1 and TRBJ1-2; D is perhaps TRBD1 (5 bases). The CDR3 covers 13 residues. Germline V gives CDR1 MGHRA, CDR2 YSYEKL. Trimming took 5 bases from V and 4 from J, leaving 11 bases between them. As DNA, the CDR3 is TGCGCCAGCAGCTTTTGGACACTCTATGGCTACACCTTC. The encoded protein is CASSFWTLYGYTF.

The chain combines TRBV19 with TRBJ2-3; D is possibly TRBD2 (5 bases). The germline V gene encodes CDR1 LNHDA and CDR2 SQIVND (reference sequence). This CDR3 has 13 residues. V lost 5 bases to trimming and J lost 10 bases, with 16 bases between them. In DNA form, the CDR3 reads TGTGCCAGTAGTCATAGAGGGCAGTCGTCGCAGTATTTT. It translates to CASSHRGQSSQYF.

This clone was seen just once. The chain joins TRBV5-1 to TRBJ2-5, with 11 bases identical to TRBD2. Germline CDR1 and CDR2: SGHRS and YFSETQ. The CDR3 is 16 amino acids. The trim removed 0 bases at V and 5 bases at J, leaving 6 bases unmatched. CDR3 DNA sequence: TGCGCCAGCAGCTTGGCCCCTAGCGGGGGGTTGGAGACCCAGTACTTC. Its translation is CASSLAPSGGLETQYF.

The gene calls are TRBV10-3 and TRBJ2-2, with 9 bases matching TRBD1. CDR1 and CDR2 from the germline V gene are ENHRY and SYGVKD. The CDR3 consists of 15 residues. V was pared by 6 bases and J by 6 bases, with 8 bases of the junction left unmatched. The CDR3, as DNA: TGTGCCATCAGCCCCGGGACAGGGAAGGCCGGGGAGCTGTTTTTT. Protein sequence: CAISPGTGKAGELFF.

This chain links TRBV18 with TRBJ2-7, with D possibly being TRBD1 (6 bases). Looked up from germline, CDR1 is KGHSH and CDR2 is LQKENI. V was clipped by 3 bases and J by 7 bases, with 13 bases between them. The CDR3 is made up of 13 amino acids. CDR3 region: CASSPLQRGEQYF. In nucleotides, the CDR3 is TGTGCCAGCTCACCCCTGCAGAGGGGGGAGCAGTACTTC.

The gene calls are TRBV7-3 and TRBJ2-5; 9 bases match TRBD1. The CDR3 loop spans 17 amino acids. Losses at the gene ends were 4 bases for V and 2 bases for J; bases not matched to a gene: 11. Germline loops: CDR1 SGHTA, CDR2 FQGTGA. CDR3 amino acids: CASSYTRPGQGQETQYF. The CDR3 nucleotides are TGTGCCAGCAGCTACACTCGACCGGGACAGGGACAAGAGACCCAGTACTTC.

V and J are TRBV11-2 and TRBJ2-5, with TRBD2 identical over 12 bases. J lost 4 bases, V lost 2 bases, and 2 bases had no gene match. The V gene's germline CDR1 is SGHAT and CDR2 FQNNGV. This CDR3 is built from 15 residues. The CDR3 reads CASSLTSGGRETQYF. CDR3 bases: TGTGCCAGCAGCTTAACTAGCGGGGGGCGAGAGACCCAGTACTTC.

A few counts support this clone. The chain recombines TRBV19 with TRBJ1-4, with 9 bases lining up with TRBD1. The V and J ends lost 8 bases and 8 bases, in that order; junction bases with no gene match: 12. This CDR3 spans 15 amino acids. Germline V lookup: CDR1 LNHDA, CDR2 SQIVND (reference sequence). CDR3 coding DNA: TGTGCCAGTCGGAGAGACCGGGACAGGGTAGAAAAACTGTTTTTT. As protein: CASRRDRDRVEKLFF. Supplemented by reference TRBV19 and TRBJ1-4, the full variable domain reads DGGITQSPKYLFRKEGQNVTLSCEQNLNHDAMYWYRQDPGQGLRLIYYSQIVNDFQKGDIAEGYSVSREKKESFPLTVTSAQKNPTAFYLCASRRDRDRVEKLFFGSGTQLSVL.

CDR3: CASSFRGNWNEQFF. The CDR3 DNA is TGCGCCAGCAGCTTCAGGGGAAATTGGAATGAGCAGTTCTTC. The J gene is TRBJ2-1, the V gene TRBV5-1, with a weak D call TRBD1 (6 bases). This CDR3 region has 14 residues. The germline gives CDR1 SGHRS, CDR2 YFSETQ. Trimming left V 2 bases short and J 7 bases short, with 13 bases between. Full variable domain (remainder filled in from reference TRBV5-1 and TRBJ2-1): KAGVTQTPRYLIKTRGQQVTLSCSPISGHRSVSWYQQTPGQGLQFLFEYFSETQRNKGNFPGRFSGRQFSNSRSEMNVSTLELGDSALYLCASSFRGNWNEQFFGPGTRLTVL.